Shown below are 9 T cell receptor beta chains from a single sample sequenced in a study of technical replicates of blood from a few donors. The data were produced by immunoSEQ multiplex PCR, yet TCRdb's version contains in-frame clones alone and is incomplete. The table includes under 90,000 clones, roughly 94% detected once. Sequenced sample: T cells isolated from PBMCs. These receptors were obtained from a human donor in good health.

The V gene is TRBV30, the J gene TRBJ1-5; 10 bases line up with TRBD1. Germline trimming cut 7 bases from V and 3 bases from J; bases unmatched to any gene: 9. The V gene's germline CDR1 is GTSNPN and CDR2 SVGIG (reference sequence). The CDR3 runs to 15 residues. CDR3 DNA sequence: TGTGCCTTGATAGACAGGGGGCGATTCAATCAGCCCCAGCATTTT. The encoded protein is CALIDRGRFNQPQHF.

V gene TRBV30 combines with J gene TRBJ1-3; a possible D gene is TRBD1 (6 bases). CDR1 GTSNPN and CDR2 SVGIG come from the germline V gene (reference sequence). This CDR3 region has 15 residues. V lost 0 bases and J lost 5, with 14 bases in between. CDR3 loop: CAWSVRDNSRNTIYF. In DNA, the CDR3 is TGTGCCTGGAGTGTGAGGGACAACAGCAGAAACACCATATATTTT.

The V gene is TRBV28, the J gene TRBJ2-3, with D tentatively TRBD2 (5 bases). V lost 5 bases, J lost 2 bases, and 14 bases lay in between. The V gene's germline CDR1 is MDHEN and CDR2 SYDVKM. CDR3 size: 15 residues. CDR3 DNA sequence: TGTGCCAGCAGTGGGAGCCAGGTCCCCACAGATACGCAGTATTTT. Translation: CASSGSQVPTDTQYF.

This clone was seen only once. This sequence joins TRBV27 and TRBJ1-5, with unresolved D. V shed 6 bases and J shed 1 base, with 7 bases lying between them. There are 13 residues in the CDR3. Germline CDR1 reads MNHEY; CDR2 reads SMNVEV (reference sequence). CDR3: CASSFLSNQPQHF. The CDR3 nucleotides are TGTGCCAGCAGCTTTCTGAGCAATCAGCCCCAGCATTTT.

The chain's CDR3 is CAWSVPRGELTYFNYGYTF. The CDR3 DNA sequence: TGTGCCTGGAGTGTACCCCGGGGGGAACTGACCTACTTTAACTATGGCTACACCTTC. J is TRBJ1-2 and V is TRBV30; tentative D call: TRBD1 (5 bases). Germline CDR1 reads GTSNPN; CDR2 reads SVGIG (reference sequence). This CDR3 contains 19 residues. Trimming took off 0 bases at V and 1 base at J, with 24 bases between the two ends.

The chain recombines TRBV11-2 with TRBJ1-2; D possibly corresponds to TRBD1 (6 bases). The CDR3 is 14 amino acids. V shed 1 base and J shed 2 bases, with 8 bases lying between them. In germline, CDR1 is SGHAT, CDR2 FQNNGV. CDR3 nucleotides: TGTGCCAGCAGCTTAGGTACAGGGAACTATGGCTACACCTTC. Translated: CASSLGTGNYGYTF. Full variable domain (missing parts from reference TRBV11-2 and TRBJ1-2): EAGVAQSPRYKIIEKRQSVAFWCNPISGHATLYWYQQILGQGPKLLIQFQNNGVVDDSQLPKDRFSAERLKGVDSTLKIQPAKLEDSAVYLCASSLGTGNYGYTFGSGTRLTVV.

The chain employs TRBV2 and TRBJ2-5; 8 bases line up with TRBD1. Germline-derived CDR1 and CDR2 are SNHLY and FYNNEI. This CDR3 contains 14 residues. Losses at the gene ends were 6 bases for V and 5 bases for J; bases not matched to a gene: 8. The CDR3 DNA sequence: TGTGCCAGCAGGGGACAGGCTCGTCAGGAGACCCAGTACTTC. It is translated as CASRGQARQETQYF.

The chain combines TRBV4-1 with TRBJ2-7, with 9 bases identical to TRBD1. Per the germline V gene, CDR1 is MGHRA and CDR2 is YSYEKL. Trimming took 2 bases from V and 5 from J; bases not matched to a gene: 13. The CDR3 extends over 17 amino acids. The CDR3 region is CASSQPTYGTGFDEQYF. In nucleotides, the CDR3 is TGCGCCAGCAGCCAACCCACTTATGGGACAGGGTTCGACGAGCAGTACTTC.

As to this clone: Other DNA sequences in the sample encode the same CDR3. The chain recombines TRBV5-1 with TRBJ1-1; 8 bases map to TRBD1. There are 13 residues in the CDR3. The germline V gene has CDR1 SGHRS and CDR2 YFSETQ. Losses at the gene ends were 4 bases for V and 3 bases for J; bases not matched to a gene: 2. The CDR3 spells CASSLDRDTEAFF. CDR3 nucleotide sequence: TGCGCCAGCAGCCTGGACAGGGACACTGAAGCTTTCTTT.